This T cell receptor beta chain was found in a study of T cells after yellow fever vaccination. Broader study findings: Booster samples showed a return of most primary-vaccination clones (roughly 96% CD4, about 87% CD8). Peaking faster, on day 5 versus 15, the secondary response was nonetheless weaker. Few clonotypes appeared in both CD4 and CD8 compartments.

In the case of this clonotype: Its antigen is unidentified.

By 5'RACE template switching, TCR cDNA was produced, with a universal primer site and UMIs added in the process. Using its own MiXCR run on the 5' RACE reads, TCRdb lists one record per CDR3 protein. The sample gives 500,000 to 550,000 distinct CDR3 sequences, 21% of which show up once; about 16% is in the top ten. Trimming cost V 6 bases and J 1 base, with 15 bases left between them. There are 16 residues in the CDR3. Material: PBMCs, obtained 21 days after the first yellow fever vaccination. This chain connects TRBV12-3 or TRBV12-4 to TRBJ2-2; D is perhaps TRBD1 (5 bases). This sequence originates from a man aged 18 to 29 who received the YFV17D yellow fever vaccine. The CDR3 DNA follows: TGTGCCAGCAGCCCACTGGGGCTCCTGAACACCGGGGAGCTGTTTTTT. It encodes CASSPLGLLNTGELFF.